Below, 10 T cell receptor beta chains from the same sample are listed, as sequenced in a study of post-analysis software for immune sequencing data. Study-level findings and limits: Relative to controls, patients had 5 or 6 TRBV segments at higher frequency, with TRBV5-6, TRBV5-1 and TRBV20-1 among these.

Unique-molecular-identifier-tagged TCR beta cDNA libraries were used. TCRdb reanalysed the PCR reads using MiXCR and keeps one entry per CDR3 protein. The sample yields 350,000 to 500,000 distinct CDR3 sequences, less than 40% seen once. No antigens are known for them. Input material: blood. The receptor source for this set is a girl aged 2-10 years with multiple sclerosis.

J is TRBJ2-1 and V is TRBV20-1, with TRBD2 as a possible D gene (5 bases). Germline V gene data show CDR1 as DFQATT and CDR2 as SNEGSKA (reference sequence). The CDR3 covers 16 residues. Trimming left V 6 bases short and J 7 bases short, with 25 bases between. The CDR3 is CSANRPVGLRRNEQFF. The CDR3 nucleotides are TGCAGTGCCAATCGACCAGTCGGACTGCGGAGAAATGAGCAGTTCTTC.

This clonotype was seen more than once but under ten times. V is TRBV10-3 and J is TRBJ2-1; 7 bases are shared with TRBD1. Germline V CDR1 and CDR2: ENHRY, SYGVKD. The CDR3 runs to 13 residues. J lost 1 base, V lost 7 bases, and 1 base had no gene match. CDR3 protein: CAIMGQSYNEQFF. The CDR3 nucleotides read TGTGCCATCATGGGACAGTCCTACAATGAGCAGTTCTTC.

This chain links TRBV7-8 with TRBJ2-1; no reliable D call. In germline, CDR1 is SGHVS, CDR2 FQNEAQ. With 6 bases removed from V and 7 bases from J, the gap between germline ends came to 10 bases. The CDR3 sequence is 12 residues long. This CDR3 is CASRRLVNEQFF. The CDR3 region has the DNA TGTGCCAGCAGGCGACTGGTTAATGAGCAGTTCTTC.

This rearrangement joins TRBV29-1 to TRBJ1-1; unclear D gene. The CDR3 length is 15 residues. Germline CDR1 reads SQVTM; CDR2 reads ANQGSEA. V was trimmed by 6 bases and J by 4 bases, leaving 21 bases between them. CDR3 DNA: TGCAGCGTACATCCTCTCTCGGGCCCGAGCACTGAAGCTTTCTTT. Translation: CSVHPLSGPSTEAFF.

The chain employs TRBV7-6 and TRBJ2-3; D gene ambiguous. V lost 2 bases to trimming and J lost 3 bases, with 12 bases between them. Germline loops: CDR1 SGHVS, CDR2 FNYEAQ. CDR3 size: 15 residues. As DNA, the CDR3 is TGTGCCAGCAGCTTACGGATCGCGGTTACAGATACGCAGTATTTT. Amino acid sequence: CASSLRIAVTDTQYF.

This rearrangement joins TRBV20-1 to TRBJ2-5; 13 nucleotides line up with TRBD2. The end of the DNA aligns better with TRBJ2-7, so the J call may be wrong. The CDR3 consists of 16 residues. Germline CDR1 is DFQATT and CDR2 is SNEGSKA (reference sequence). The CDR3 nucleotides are TGCAGTGCGACCACTCCCCGGACTAGCGGGGGCTACGAGCAGTACTTC. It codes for CSATTPRTSGGYEQYF.

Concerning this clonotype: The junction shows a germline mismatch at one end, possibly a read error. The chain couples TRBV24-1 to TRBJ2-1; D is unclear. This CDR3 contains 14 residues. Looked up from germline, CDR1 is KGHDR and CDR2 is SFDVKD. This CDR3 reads CVTSDPQVIREQFF. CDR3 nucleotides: TGTGTCACCAGTGATCCGCAAGTTATAAGGGAGCAGTTCTTC.

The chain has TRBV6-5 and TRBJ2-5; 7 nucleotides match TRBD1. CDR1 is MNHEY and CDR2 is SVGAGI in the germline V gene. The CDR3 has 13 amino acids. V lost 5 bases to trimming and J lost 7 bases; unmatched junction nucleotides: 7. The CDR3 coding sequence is TGTGCCAGCAGTGGAGACAGGGTAGGGACCCAGTACTTC. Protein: CASSGDRVGTQYF.

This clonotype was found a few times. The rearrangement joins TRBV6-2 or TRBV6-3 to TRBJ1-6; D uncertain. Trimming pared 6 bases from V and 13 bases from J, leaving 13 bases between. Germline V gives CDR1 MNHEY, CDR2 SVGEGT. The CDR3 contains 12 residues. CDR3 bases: TGTGCCAGCAGCCCCCCGGGAACGCCCCTCCACTTT. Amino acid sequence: CASSPPGTPLHF.

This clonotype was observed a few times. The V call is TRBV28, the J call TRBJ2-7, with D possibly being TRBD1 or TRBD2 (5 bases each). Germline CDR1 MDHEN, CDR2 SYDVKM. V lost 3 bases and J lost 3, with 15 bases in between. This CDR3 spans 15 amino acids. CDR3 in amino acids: CASSFYRRRNYEQYF. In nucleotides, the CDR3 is TGTGCCAGCAGTTTTTACAGGCGGAGGAACTACGAGCAGTACTTC.